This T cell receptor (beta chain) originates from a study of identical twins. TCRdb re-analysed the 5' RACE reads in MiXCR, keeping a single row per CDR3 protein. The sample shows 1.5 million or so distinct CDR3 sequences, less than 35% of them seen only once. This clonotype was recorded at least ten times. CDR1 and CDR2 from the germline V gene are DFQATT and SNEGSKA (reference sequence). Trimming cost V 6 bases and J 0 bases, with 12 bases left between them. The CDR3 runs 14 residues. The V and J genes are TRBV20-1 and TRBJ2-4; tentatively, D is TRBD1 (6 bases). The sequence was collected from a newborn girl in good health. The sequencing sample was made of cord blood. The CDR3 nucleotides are TGCAGTGCACCGACAGGTCTAGCCAAAAACATTCAGTACTTC. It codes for CSAPTGLAKNIQYF.